Sequencing of this TCR beta chain was carried out in a study of blood T cell repertoires in COVID-19. Study background: COVID-19 samples, acute and convalescent, were from the United States, Italy and Spain.

The germline V and J ends were trimmed by 3 bases and 2 bases, with 8 bases remaining between them. From germline, CDR1 is GTSNPN and CDR2 SVGIG (reference sequence). CDR3 length: 14 amino acids. Repertoires were generated with immunoSEQ multiplex PCR, while TCRdb's copy carries only in-frame clones and drops some. The repertoire holds 150,000 to 180,000 clones, roughly 80% seen once, with 25% to 30% in the top ten. This clone was recorded only once. Sequencing was performed on peripheral blood. This clonotype originated in a woman in her fifties or sixties with acute or convalescent COVID-19. This chain joins TRBV30 and TRBJ2-6; possible D gene TRBD1, 6 bases. The CDR3 DNA is TGTGCCTGGAGAACAGGGCCTGGGGCCAACGTCCTGACTTTC. Translated, it gives CAWRTGPGANVLTF.